One and the same sample provided the 23 T cell receptor beta chains below, sequenced in a study of technical replicates of blood from a few donors. Data came from immunoSEQ multiplex PCR; TCRdb stores just in-frame clones and leaves some out. Seen here are more than 80,000 clones, nearly 97% observed once, and the top ten hold over 0.2%. Sequencing was done on a sample of T cells isolated from PBMCs. These receptors originate from a human donor in good health.

The rearrangement links TRBV7-9 to TRBJ1-2, with TRBD1 matching 9 bases. Germline assignment: CDR1 SEHNR and CDR2 FQNEAQ (reference sequence). CDR3 size: 14 residues. Germline trimming cut 4 bases from V and 2 bases from J; bases unmatched to any gene: 2. DNA of the CDR3: TGTGCCAGCAGCTCCGGGACAGGGAACTATGGCTACACCTTC. It encodes CASSSGTGNYGYTF.

J is TRBJ1-2 and V is TRBV2; 8 positions match TRBD1. V was pared by 1 base and J by 8 bases, with 6 bases of the junction left unmatched. Germline values: CDR1 SNHLY, CDR2 FYNNEI. The CDR3 covers 14 residues. As DNA, the CDR3 is TGTGCCAGCAGTGAAGAGCGGACAGGGTACGGCTACACCTTC. It is translated as CASSEERTGYGYTF. Filled out from reference TRBV2 and TRBJ1-2, the complete variable domain reads EPEVTQTPSHQVTQMGQEVILRCVPISNHLYFYWYRQILGQKVEFLVSFYNNEISEKSEIFDDQFSVERPDGSNFTLKIRSTKLEDSAMYFCASSEERTGYGYTFGSGTRLTVV.

This chain joins TRBV5-6 and TRBJ2-1; D possibly corresponds to TRBD1 (7 bases). Per the germline V gene, CDR1 is SGHDT and CDR2 is YYEEEE. CDR3 length equals 15 residues. The V gene lost 1 base and the J gene lost 6 bases, with 14 bases spanning the gap. The CDR3 loop is CASSLFDQGGNEQFF. Here the CDR3 DNA reads TGTGCCAGCAGCTTGTTTGACCAGGGGGGCAATGAGCAGTTCTTC.

The CDR3 here is CASSDRQGRGEQYF. Here the CDR3 DNA reads TGTGCCAGCAGTGATCGGCAGGGGAGAGGCGAGCAGTACTTC. The J gene is TRBJ2-7, the V gene TRBV6-1, with a weak D call TRBD1 (6 bases). The CDR3 length is 14 residues. Germline CDR1 reads MNHNS; CDR2 reads SASEGT. The V gene lost 3 bases and the J gene lost 6 bases, with 15 bases spanning the gap.

The chain combines TRBV10-2 with TRBJ2-5; the match to TRBD1 covers 7 bases. V was clipped by 6 bases and J by 1 base; unmatched bases: 11. The germline V gene encodes CDR1 WSHSY and CDR2 SAAADI. The CDR3 sequence is 16 residues long. CDR3 in DNA: TGCGCCAGCAGGATCGGGACAGACAGAATCCAAGAGACCCAGTACTTC. Its protein product is CASRIGTDRIQETQYF.

The V call is TRBV6-5, the J call TRBJ2-1; 7 bases fit TRBD1. Germline CDR1 MNHEY, CDR2 SVGAGI. V lost 7 bases to trimming and J lost 9 bases; unmatched junction nucleotides: 12. This CDR3 has 14 residues. CDR3 protein: CASMGTGESSEQFF. The CDR3 DNA reads as TGTGCCAGCATGGGAACAGGGGAGTCGAGTGAGCAGTTCTTC.

This chain uses TRBV7-9 with TRBJ1-2, with TRBD1 as a possible D gene (6 bases). Germline CDR1 and CDR2: SEHNR and FQNEAQ (reference sequence). This CDR3 region has 15 residues. V lost 4 bases and J 2 bases, leaving 14 bases between the germline ends. The CDR3 is CASSYALDRNYGYTF. CDR3 nucleotide sequence: TGTGCCAGCAGCTATGCCTTGGACAGAAACTATGGCTACACCTTC.

This chain connects TRBV6-5 to TRBJ2-4, with D perhaps TRBD2 (6 bases). Trimming cost V 1 base and J 8 bases, with 12 bases left between them. The CDR3 length is 14 residues. In germline, CDR1 is MNHEY, CDR2 SVGAGI. CDR3: CASSYLGDWDIQYF. The CDR3 nucleotides are TGTGCCAGCAGTTACTTGGGGGACTGGGACATTCAGTACTTC.

The chain has TRBV5-1 and TRBJ2-2; TRBD2 matches at 11 bases. This CDR3 has 18 amino acids. Losses at the gene ends were 1 base for V and 4 bases for J; bases not matched to a gene: 9. From germline, CDR1 is SGHRS and CDR2 YFSETQ. In DNA form, the CDR3 reads TGCGCCAGCAGCTTGACCATTATGGGACTAGCGGCCACCGGGGAGCTGTTTTTT. This translates into CASSLTIMGLAATGELFF.

The rearrangement uses TRBV28 and TRBJ1-2; the D is unclear. The CDR3 length is 16 residues. In germline, CDR1 is MDHEN, CDR2 SYDVKM. V was pared by 4 bases and J by 8 bases, with 23 bases between. The CDR3 sequence: CASSSHPIYAAEGYTF. The CDR3 region has the DNA TGTGCCAGCAGTTCCCACCCTATCTATGCAGCGGAAGGCTACACCTTC.

This chain connects TRBV19 to TRBJ1-4; 9 nucleotides agree with TRBD1. CDR3 length: 16 residues. Germline V lookup: CDR1 LNHDA, CDR2 SQIVND (reference sequence). After removal of 4 bases from V and 8 bases from J, the junction contained 11 bases not matched to a gene. CDR3 sequence: CASSTIPGQGGEKLFF. CDR3 DNA: TGTGCCAGTAGTACAATCCCGGGACAGGGTGGCGAAAAACTGTTTTTT.

This rearrangement joins TRBV7-8 to TRBJ2-7; a possible D gene is TRBD2 (5 bases). The CDR3 has 14 residues. Germline V CDR1 and CDR2: SGHVS, FQNEAQ. V shed 1 base and J shed 5 bases, with 12 bases lying between them. The CDR3 region is CASSLDPGLHEQYF. For the CDR3, the DNA is TGTGCCAGCAGCTTAGACCCCGGACTTCACGAGCAGTACTTC.

The V call is TRBV2, the J call TRBJ1-3; D unresolved. The germline CDR1 and CDR2 sequences are SNHLY and FYNNEI. This CDR3 comprises 13 residues. Trimming removed 8 bases from V and 0 bases from J, with 8 bases in between. CDR3 bases: TGTGCCAGCGGTATAGACTCTGGAAACACCATATATTTT. As protein: CASGIDSGNTIYF. Full variable domain (remainder filled in from reference TRBV2 and TRBJ1-3): EPEVTQTPSHQVTQMGQEVILRCVPISNHLYFYWYRQILGQKVEFLVSFYNNEISEKSEIFDDQFSVERPDGSNFTLKIRSTKLEDSAMYFCASGIDSGNTIYFGEGSWLTVV.

The rearrangement uses TRBV4-2 and TRBJ1-1; a weak D match, TRBD1 (6 bases). Germline V gives CDR1 LGHNA, CDR2 YNFKEQ. The CDR3 is 14 amino acids. V was trimmed by 2 bases and J by 1 base, leaving 8 bases between them. CDR3 DNA sequence: TGTGCCAGCAGCCAATGGGACAAGAACACTGAAGCTTTCTTT. Protein product: CASSQWDKNTEAFF.

The genes are TRBV5-1 and TRBJ2-7, with a tentative D call TRBD1 (6 bases). Germline CDR1 reads SGHRS; CDR2 reads YFSETQ. The CDR3 covers 14 residues. V lost 4 bases to trimming and J lost 0 bases, with 11 bases between them. The CDR3 spells CASSQDSSSYEQYF. The CDR3 coding sequence is TGCGCCAGCAGCCAGGACAGCAGCTCCTACGAGCAGTACTTC.

The chain couples TRBV12-1 to TRBJ2-7; the table's D call, TRBD1, has no DNA check behind it. TRBV12-1 is listed as a pseudogene. The CDR3 loop spans 19 amino acids. CDR3 residues: CASSFERDTDNRDTYEQYF. DNA of the CDR3: TGTGCCAGCAGCTTTGAAAGGGACACAGACAACAGGGACACCTACGAGCAGTACTTC.

CDR3 region: CASHPRRRISWPQHF. CDR3 in DNA: TGTGCCAGCCACCCCCGGCGGAGGATATCTTGGCCCCAGCATTTT. The chain uses TRBV14 and TRBJ1-5; no clear D. The CDR3 runs 15 residues. Germline V gene sequence: CDR1 SGHDN, CDR2 FVKESK. Trimming pared 8 bases from V and 9 bases from J, leaving 23 bases between.

The CDR3 sequence: CASSDLGQLSGTEAFF. In nucleotides, the CDR3 is TGTGCCAGCAGTGACTTGGGACAGCTTTCTGGCACTGAAGCTTTCTTT. This rearrangement joins TRBV25-1 to TRBJ1-1; 7 bases match TRBD1. This CDR3 contains 16 residues. The germline gives CDR1 MGHDK, CDR2 SYGVNS. The J segment lost 4 bases and the V segment lost 3 bases, leaving 11 bases of the junction unmatched.

Only one count was recorded for this clone. DNA of the CDR3: TGTGCCAGCAGGGTGACTAGCGGGGGCACAGATACGCAGTATTTT. Encoded protein: CASRVTSGGTDTQYF. The chain has TRBV6-5 and TRBJ2-3; 11 bases map to TRBD2. The CDR3 is 15 residues long. Germline trimming cut 6 bases from V and 1 base from J; bases unmatched to any gene: 3. Germline CDR1 is MNHEY and CDR2 is SVGAGI.

This clone is a singleton in its sample. The chain recombines TRBV11-2 with TRBJ2-7; 10 bases are shared with TRBD2. Trimming cost V 3 bases and J 7 bases; bases outside gene matches: 9. The germline gives CDR1 SGHAT, CDR2 FQNNGV. The CDR3 is 15 amino acids. In DNA form, the CDR3 reads TGTGCCAGCAGCTTCGAAGCGGGGGGGGCTAGGGAGCAGTACTTC. Translated: CASSFEAGGAREQYF.

The genes are TRBV5-8 and TRBJ1-1; D is possibly TRBD1 (6 bases). CDR1 and CDR2 (germline): SGHTS, YDEGEE. The ends were cut back, 5 bases at V and 0 bases at J, with 23 bases in the middle. There are 18 residues in the CDR3. The CDR3 coding sequence is TGTGCCAGCAGTCGTACAGGGTTCTCGCCCAGCATGAACACTGAAGCTTTCTTT. Its translation: CASSRTGFSPSMNTEAFF.

This clone was recorded once. The rearrangement links TRBV15 to TRBJ1-5; tentatively, D is TRBD1 (5 bases). V was trimmed by 5 bases and J by 6 bases, leaving 8 bases between them. The germline CDR1 and CDR2 sequences are LNHNV and YYDKDF (reference sequence). The CDR3 runs 12 residues. The CDR3 loop reads CATSVQGQPQHF. The CDR3 DNA reads as TGTGCCACCAGCGTCCAGGGTCAGCCCCAGCATTTT. Full variable domain (rest looked up from reference TRBV15 and TRBJ1-5): DAMVIQNPRYQVTQFGKPVTLSCSQTLNHNVMYWYQQKSSQAPKLLFHYYDKDFNNEADTPDNFQSRRPNTSFCFLDIRSPGLGDTAMYLCATSVQGQPQHFGDGTRLSIL.

The rearrangement uses TRBV7-2 and TRBJ2-7; D gene unclear. V lost 3 bases and J lost 3, with 9 bases in between. Germline CDR1 SGHTA, CDR2 FQGNSA. CDR3 length equals 13 residues. In DNA form, the CDR3 reads TGTGCCAGCAGCTTTCCCGGGTACTACGAGCAGTACTTC. It translates to CASSFPGYYEQYF. Combining the CDR3 with reference TRBV7-2 and TRBJ2-7 gives the whole variable domain GAGVSQSPSNKVTEKGKDVELRCDPISGHTALYWYRQSLGQGLEFLIYFQGNSAPDKSGLPSDRFSAERTGGSVSTLTIQRTQQEDSAVYLCASSFPGYYEQYFGPGTRLTVT.